The 8 T cell receptor beta chains reported below all come from one sample, sequenced in a study of neurological immune-mediated disorders. Via MiXCR, TCRdb re-called the 5' RACE reads, giving one row per CDR3 protein. The profile covers approximately 50,000 distinct CDR3 sequences, with less than 6% appearing a single time and roughly 1.4% taken by the ten largest. The sequenced material came from CD4+ T cells from blood. All receptors come from a woman aged 18-35 years with multiple sclerosis.

This clonotype occurred a few times. This chain joins TRBV30 and TRBJ1-4, with D maybe TRBD1 (5 bases). This CDR3 comprises 13 residues. V gave up 4 bases and J gave up 5 bases, with 11 bases separating them. Looked up from germline, CDR1 is GTSNPN and CDR2 is SVGIG (reference sequence). CDR3 protein: CAWNGAGNEKLFF. CDR3 DNA sequence: TGTGCCTGGAACGGGGCGGGGAATGAAAAACTGTTTTTT.

This chain connects TRBV6-5 to TRBJ1-1; no definite D call. This CDR3 is built from 15 residues. Per germline, CDR1 MNHEY and CDR2 SVGAGI. Trimming left V 1 base short and J 0 bases short, with 9 bases between. This CDR3 is CASSYFGEVNTEAFF. CDR3 DNA sequence: TGTGCCAGCAGTTACTTTGGTGAAGTGAACACTGAAGCTTTCTTT.

There are many counts of this clonotype. This chain uses TRBV10-3 with TRBJ2-2; unclear D gene. CDR3 size: 17 residues. Germline V gene data show CDR1 as ENHRY and CDR2 as SYGVKD. V was trimmed by 6 bases and J by 1 base, leaving 18 bases between them. CDR3 nucleotide sequence: TGTGCCATCAGGGATAGATTAGCTCCTCTGAACACCGGGGAGCTGTTTTTT. It codes for CAIRDRLAPLNTGELFF.

This clonotype was found many times. The rearrangement uses TRBV10-3 and TRBJ1-2; TRBD1 aligns across 10 bases. V dropped 4 bases and J dropped 7; count of bases not matched to a gene: 6. The CDR3 extends over 14 amino acids. Germline V gene lookup returns CDR1 ENHRY and CDR2 SYGVKD. The chain's CDR3 is CAISGQGALSGYTF. The DNA for the CDR3 is TGTGCCATCAGTGGACAGGGGGCGCTTAGTGGCTACACCTTC.

This clonotype has ten or more counts. J is TRBJ2-7 and V is TRBV4-1; D is uncertain. Germline-derived CDR1 and CDR2 are MGHRA and YSYEKL. The CDR3 spans 15 residues. Trimming pared 0 bases from V and 0 bases from J, leaving 9 bases between. The CDR3 nucleotides are TGCGCCAGCAGCCAAGATTCGGCACTCTCCTACGAGCAGTACTTC. Protein sequence: CASSQDSALSYEQYF.

This clonotype was seen repeatedly, ten times or more. The V call is TRBV3-1, the J call TRBJ2-5; TRBD1 matches at 8 bases. CDR3 length: 15 amino acids. The V gene's germline CDR1 is LGHDT and CDR2 YNNKEL (reference sequence). V shed 0 bases, J shed 4 bases, and the junction held 4 bases outside the gene matches. CDR3 sequence reads: CASSQDPGGRETQYF. The CDR3 DNA reads TGTGCCAGCAGCCAAGATCCAGGGGGCAGAGAGACCCAGTACTTC.

This clonotype showed up many times. The gene calls are TRBV20-1 and TRBJ1-2; unclear D gene. The V end was cut by 3 bases, the J end by 3 bases, with 14 bases between. There are 14 residues in the CDR3. Germline V CDR1 and CDR2: DFQATT, SNEGSKA (reference sequence). The CDR3 DNA follows: TGCAGTGCTAGGGGCGGCAGACTATACTATGGCTACACCTTC. This gives the protein CSARGGRLYYGYTF.

This chain uses TRBV20-1 with TRBJ2-1; no clear D. The CDR3 has 12 residues. Germline V CDR1 and CDR2: DFQATT, SNEGSKA (reference sequence). Trimming cost V 5 bases and J 5 bases, with 10 bases left between them. The CDR3 nucleotides read TGCAGTGCTCGTAGGGAAAACAATGAGCAGTTCTTC. Its protein product is CSARRENNEQFF.